A few counts support the clone carrying this TCR beta chain. This sample is part of a study of blood T cell repertoires in COVID-19. Study summary: PBMCs, B-cell-depleted T cells, or T cells were the source of the cDNA or gDNA that made up the material.

The protocol was immunoSEQ multiplex PCR, while the TCRdb copy is restricted to in-frame clones and leaves out a portion. The data contain approximately 210,000 clones, roughly three quarters of them singletons. Sequenced input: PBMCs or T cells enriched from blood (not recorded which). This TCR derives from a woman in her 50s with acute COVID-19.

CDR3 sequence (DNA): TGTGCCAGCATGCCCCTGGACAACAATGAGCAGTTCTTC. Translating it yields CASMPLDNNEQFF. The chain links TRBV6-5 to TRBJ2-1; D possibly corresponds to TRBD1 (5 bases). Looked up from germline, CDR1 is MNHEY and CDR2 is SVGAGI. CDR3 size: 13 residues. V lost 7 bases to trimming and J lost 5 bases, with 12 bases between them.